The rows below give T cell receptor beta chains drawn from one sample of a study of shared clonotypes between healthy human individuals. Profiling relied on immunoSEQ multiplex PCR, and the TCRdb table lists in-frame clones only, not all of them. The table includes roughly 2,000,000 clones, just over 90% detected once. The sample consisted of naive CD8+ T cells from PBMCs. The receptors here all came from a man between 18 and 29 years old in good health. Some clones in this sample may be carry-over from other donors' samples. Each CDR3 is given with its conserved first and last residue. Fields, in order: V gene, D gene, J gene, clone size, CDR3 DNA, CDR3 protein. D genes are given only for firm matches. Size tells how often a clone was seen (once, few, many) or the class of an expanded clone, and some rows leave it out.

>TRBV6-5|TRBD1|TRBJ2-7|-
TGTGCCAGCAGTTTGGCGACAGGGAGTTCCTACGAGCAGTACTTC
CASSLATGSSYEQYF
>TRBV9|TRBD1|TRBJ1-2|-
TGTGCCAGCAGTGGGATGGCAGGGGGCGGAAACACCTTC
CASSGMAGGGNTF
>TRBV2|TRBD1|TRBJ1-5|-
TGTGCCAGCAAGACAGGGGAAGGATTGAGCAATCAGCCCCAGCATTTT
CASKTGEGLSNQPQHF
>TRBV27|TRBD2|TRBJ2-1|-
TGTGCCAGCAGTTTATTGTATACTAGCGGAGACAATGAGCAGTTCTTC
CASSLLYTSGDNEQFF
>TRBV9|TRBD2|TRBJ2-2|once
TGTGCCAGCAGTCGACTAGCGGGAGGCACCGGGGAGCTGTTTTTT
CASSRLAGGTGELFF
>TRBV4-1|-|TRBJ2-1|-
TGCGCCAGCAGCCCGCGGCACGGAGACAATGAGCAGTTCTTC
CASSPRHGDNEQFF
>TRBV28|-|TRBJ2-5|once
TGTGCCAGCAGTTTAATCGCAGCAGGGAGAGAGACCCAGTACTTC
CASSLIAAGRETQYF
>TRBV5-1|TRBD1|TRBJ2-7|-
TGCGCCAGCAGCTTGGTGCAGGGGGCCAGCTACGAGCAGTACTTC
CASSLVQGASYEQYF
>TRBV5-6|-|TRBJ2-1|-
TGTGCCAGCAGCTTGCGGATTTTGAATGAGCAGTTCTTC
CASSLRILNEQFF
>TRBV30|-|TRBJ2-1|-
TGTGCCTGGAGTAGGGGAGCGGTTGTCTACAATGAGCAGTTCTTC
CAWSRGAVVYNEQFF
>TRBV28|TRBD2|TRBJ2-1|-
TGTGCCACTGGCGAATTTCTGGCGGGAGGGGGGAATGAGCAGTTCTTC
CATGEFLAGGGNEQFF
>TRBV7-2|-|TRBJ1-2|-
TGTGCCAGCAGCTCAAACCCAGGATCCTATGGCTACACCTTC
CASSSNPGSYGYTF
>TRBV6-4|-|TRBJ2-1|-
TGTGCCAGCAGTGACTCTGGGGTGCAACCCAACAATGAGCAGTTCTTC
CASSDSGVQPNNEQFF
>TRBV11-2|-|TRBJ2-7|-
TGTGCCAGCAGCTTAATGCGGCCCTCCGAGCAGTACTTC
CASSLMRPSEQYF
>TRBV27|-|TRBJ2-2|-
TGTGCCAGCAGTTCTCGGACAGAAGGGCCAACCGGGGAGCTGTTTTTT
CASSSRTEGPTGELFF
>TRBV7-9|-|TRBJ2-3|once
TGTGCCAGCAGCGCTCAGGGAAGCGGCACAGATACGCAGTATTTT
CASSAQGSGTDTQYF
>TRBV6-6|TRBD2|TRBJ2-1|-
TGTGCCAGCAGTGGGGGGGAGGATTACAATGAGCAGTTCTTC
CASSGGEDYNEQFF
>TRBV7-9|-|TRBJ2-3|-
TGTGCCAGCAGCTTAGGTAGCGCGAGCACAGATACGCAGTATTTT
CASSLGSASTDTQYF
>TRBV7-6|-|TRBJ2-7|-
TGTGCCAGCAGCCCTGACAACTCCTACGAGCAGTACTTC
CASSPDNSYEQYF
>TRBV27|-|TRBJ2-1|-
TGCACGACAAGGGGGGGGCCGCGATACAATGAGCAGTTCTTC
CTTRGGPRYNEQFF
>TRBV7-9|TRBD2|TRBJ2-1|-
TGTGCCAGCAGCCCCCCGGGGGGGCGCCCCTACAATGAGCAGTTCTTC
CASSPPGGRPYNEQFF
>TRBV7-9|TRBD1|TRBJ2-3|-
TGTGCCAGCAGCAACCGGGACAGGGGAGGAGATACGCAGTATTTT
CASSNRDRGGDTQYF
>TRBV7-9|-|TRBJ2-7|-
TGTGCCAGCAGCTCCCCCCGCGAGCAGTACTTC
CASSSPREQYF
>TRBV5-6|-|TRBJ2-1|-
TGTGCCAGCAGCTCTAGCAATGAGCAGTTCTTC
CASSSSNEQFF
>TRBV19|TRBD2|TRBJ2-2|-
TGTGCCAGTAGTATGGGGAGCGGGAGAGCCGGGGAGCTGTTTTTT
CASSMGSGRAGELFF
>TRBV29-1|-|TRBJ2-7|-
TGCAGCGTCGTTAATACAGGCTCCTACGAGCAGTACTTC
CSVVNTGSYEQYF
>TRBV28|-|TRBJ1-5|-
TGTGCCAGCAGTACCACCGAAGGCTATAGCAATCAGCCCCAGCATTTT
CASSTTEGYSNQPQHF
>TRBV14|-|TRBJ2-1|-
TGTGCCAGCAGCCCACCCGGCCGGAGCAGGGCGGTCGATGAGCAGTTCTTC
CASSPPGRSRAVDEQFF
>TRBV7-9|-|TRBJ1-4|few
TGTGCCAGCAGCCTACAGGGTTACAATGAAAAACTGTTTTTT
CASSLQGYNEKLFF
>TRBV7-2|-|TRBJ2-5|once
TGTGCCAGCAGGTCGACTAGGGGGGAGACCCAGTACTTC
CASRSTRGETQYF
>TRBV4-2|-|TRBJ2-5|-
TGTGCCAGCAGCCAAGGTCTCGGGCAGCTCCAAGAGACCCAGTACTTC
CASSQGLGQLQETQYF
>TRBV28|-|TRBJ2-2|-
TGTGCCAGCAGTTTTAGGGGGGCGAGGACCGGGGAGCTGTTTTTT
CASSFRGARTGELFF
>TRBV27|TRBD1|TRBJ2-4|-
TGTGCCAGCAGAATTACCGGGACAGGGGTGTTGGAAAACATTCAGTACTTC
CASRITGTGVLENIQYF
>TRBV21-1|-|TRBJ2-7|-
TGTGCCAGCAGCAGAACACCGGACAGGCTCTCCTACGAGCAGTACTTC
CASSRTPDRLSYEQYF
>TRBV9|-|TRBJ2-1|-
TGTGCCAGCAGCCCCCGACAGTACAATGAGCAGTTCTTC
CASSPRQYNEQFF
>TRBV29-1|-|TRBJ2-2|-
TGCAGCGCTGAAGGGGCGCGTGGGACCGGGGAGCTGTTTTTT
CSAEGARGTGELFF
>TRBV5-1|-|TRBJ2-1|-
TGCGCCAGCAGCTTGTCGTACAGCTACAATGAGCAGTTCTTC
CASSLSYSYNEQFF
>TRBV7-9|TRBD2|TRBJ2-1|-
TGTGCCAGCAGCCTACTTCTAGCGGGAGCCCACAATGAGCAGTTCTTC
CASSLLLAGAHNEQFF
>TRBV29-1|TRBD1|TRBJ2-7|-
TGCAGCGCAGGACAGGGGGGCGAGCAGTACTTC
CSAGQGGEQYF
>TRBV15|-|TRBJ2-3|-
TGTGCCACCACCCCGCGAGGAAGGGATACGCAGTATTTT
CATTPRGRDTQYF